Included here is one T cell receptor beta chain sequence, with context. These data originate in a study of blood T cell repertoires in COVID-19. Profiled with immunoSEQ multiplex PCR; TCRdb holds only in-frame clones, not every one. Of about 480,000 clones in the sample, around 89% were seen once. Those enrolled, adults aged about 18 to 89 years, came from 25 or so US areas. This CDR3 is 13 amino acids long. Trimming stripped 3 bases from V and 14 bases from J, with 19 bases between. The source of this sequence is a woman in her forties who had recovered from COVID-19. Sequencing used PBMCs or T cells enriched from blood (not recorded which). This chain uses TRBV12-3 or TRBV12-4 with TRBJ1-2; D is uncertain. The DNA for the CDR3 is TGTGCCAGCAGTTTTGGGCCAGATACCTCTTGTACCTTC. It encodes CASSFGPDTSCTF.